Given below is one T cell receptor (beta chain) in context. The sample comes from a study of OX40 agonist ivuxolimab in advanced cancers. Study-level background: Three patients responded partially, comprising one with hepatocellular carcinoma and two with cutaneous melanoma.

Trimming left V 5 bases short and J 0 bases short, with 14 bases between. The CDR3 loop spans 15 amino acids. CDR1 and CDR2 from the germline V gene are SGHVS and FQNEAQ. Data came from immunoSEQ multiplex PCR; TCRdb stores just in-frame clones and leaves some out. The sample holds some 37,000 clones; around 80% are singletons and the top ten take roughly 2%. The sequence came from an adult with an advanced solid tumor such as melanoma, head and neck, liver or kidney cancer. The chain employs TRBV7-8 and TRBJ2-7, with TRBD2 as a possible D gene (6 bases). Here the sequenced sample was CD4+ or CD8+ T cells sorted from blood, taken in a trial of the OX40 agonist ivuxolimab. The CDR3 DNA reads TGTGCCAGCAGCCCGGGACTTATTAACTCCTACGAGCAGTACTTC. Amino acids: CASSPGLINSYEQYF.